The sequence of this TCR beta chain was determined in a study of T cell changes during pregnancy in multiple sclerosis. The CDR3 has 14 amino acids. From germline, CDR1 is ENHRY and CDR2 SYGVKD. V lost 3 bases, J lost 5 bases, and 13 bases lay in between. Sequenced by immunoSEQ multiplex PCR; TCRdb stores in-frame clones only, minus some. This table holds around 69,000 clones, roughly 93% found once. This chain joins TRBV10-3 and TRBJ1-2, with D maybe TRBD1 (6 bases). Sequenced here: peripheral blood, sampled in the third trimester of pregnancy. This receptor was taken from a female donor with multiple sclerosis, enrolled in a pregnancy study. The chain's CDR3 is CAISEGGGQYGYTF. The DNA for the CDR3 is TGTGCCATCAGTGAAGGGGGGGGGCAGTATGGCTACACCTTC.